One and the same sample provided the 17 T cell receptor beta chains below, sequenced in a study of cytomegalovirus exposure and HLA in healthy donors. TCRdb's table, derived via immunoSEQ multiplex PCR, lists solely in-frame clones and lacks some. The sample holds under 250,000 clones, roughly 83% seen once. The specimen was PBMCs. These receptors all stem from a woman in her late teens or twenties in good health and CMV-seronegative.

This chain joins TRBV18 and TRBJ1-5; 7 bases map to TRBD1. Germline assignment: CDR1 KGHSH and CDR2 LQKENI. The CDR3 runs 13 residues. J gave up 6 bases and V 8 bases, and 7 bases lay outside the gene matches. CDR3 DNA: TGTGCCAGCGCCGACAGGGAAACTCAGCCCCAGCATTTT. This codes for CASADRETQPQHF. The whole variable domain, filled in from reference TRBV18 and TRBJ1-5, reads NAGVMQNPRHLVRRRGQEARLRCSPMKGHSHVYWYRQLPEEGLKFMVYLQKENIIDESGMPKERFSAEFPKEGPSILRIQQVVRGDSAAYFCASADRETQPQHFGDGTRLSIL.

The chain couples TRBV7-2 to TRBJ2-5, with 7 bases that match TRBD1. This CDR3 region has 17 residues. J was trimmed by 1 base and V by 2 bases; bases with no gene match: 10. Germline-derived CDR1 and CDR2 are SGHTA and FQGNSA. The CDR3 DNA reads as TGTGCCAGCAGCTTAACTGCGGTGGCAGGGGGCCAAGAGACCCAGTACTTC. Residues: CASSLTAVAGGQETQYF. Looking up the rest from reference TRBV7-2 and TRBJ2-5 gives the full variable domain: GAGVSQSPSNKVTEKGKDVELRCDPISGHTALYWYRQSLGQGLEFLIYFQGNSAPDKSGLPSDRFSAERTGGSVSTLTIQRTQQEDSAVYLCASSLTAVAGGQETQYFGPGTRLLVL.

The chain carries TRBV6-6 and TRBJ2-7; D is uncertain. This CDR3 is built from 12 residues. Per the germline V gene, CDR1 is MNHNY and CDR2 is SVGAGI (reference sequence). V was clipped by 6 bases and J by 4 bases, with 10 bases between them. CDR3 sequence: CASRSTNYEQYF. The CDR3 bases are TGTGCCAGCAGGTCCACGAATTACGAGCAGTACTTC.

This clone showed up just once. The chain has TRBV5-4 and TRBJ2-2; tentatively, D is TRBD2 (5 bases). In germline, CDR1 is SGHNT, CDR2 YYREEE (reference sequence). The CDR3 has 16 residues. The V and J ends lost 3 bases and 3 bases respectively, with 15 bases between them. DNA for the CDR3: TGTGCCAGCAGCTATTTTTCCGGGCGGGACACCGGGGAGCTGTTTTTT. It specifies CASSYFSGRDTGELFF.

The chain has TRBV27 and TRBJ2-7; 9 positions match TRBD2. This CDR3 is 14 amino acids long. The germline V gene has CDR1 MNHEY and CDR2 SMNVEV (reference sequence). V was pared by 3 bases and J by 2 bases, with 2 bases of the junction left unmatched. CDR3 sequence: CASSFQRGAYEQYF. CDR3 in DNA: TGTGCCAGCAGTTTCCAGCGGGGGGCCTACGAGCAGTACTTC.

This rearrangement joins TRBV6-5 to TRBJ1-2; D is possibly TRBD1 (5 bases). With 6 bases removed from V and 4 bases from J, the gap between germline ends came to 18 bases. CDR3 length: 15 residues. Germline CDR1 MNHEY, CDR2 SVGAGI. The CDR3 loop is CASRIGSAGGYGYTF. CDR3 coding DNA: TGTGCCAGCAGGATCGGATCTGCGGGGGGCTATGGCTACACCTTC.

The V gene is TRBV5-1, the J gene TRBJ1-2, with D possibly matching TRBD1 (6 bases). Germline CDR1 is SGHRS and CDR2 is YFSETQ. Trimming took off 0 bases at V and 4 bases at J, with 10 bases between the two ends. The CDR3 covers 14 residues. This CDR3 is CASSLADRIYGYTF. CDR3 in DNA: TGCGCCAGCAGCTTGGCCGACAGGATCTATGGCTACACCTTC.

The CDR3: CASSFGQDGVGYTF. CDR3 DNA sequence: TGCGCCAGCAGCTTCGGACAGGACGGGGTTGGCTACACCTTC. The V call is TRBV5-1, the J call TRBJ1-2; TRBD1 matches at 7 bases. The CDR3 is 14 residues long. Germline CDR1 SGHRS, CDR2 YFSETQ. V shed 2 bases and J 7 bases; nucleotides not matched to a gene: 8. Full variable domain (outside the CDR3, taken from reference TRBV5-1 and TRBJ1-2): KAGVTQTPRYLIKTRGQQVTLSCSPISGHRSVSWYQQTPGQGLQFLFEYFSETQRNKGNFPGRFSGRQFSNSRSEMNVSTLELGDSALYLCASSFGQDGVGYTFGSGTRLTVV.

Regarding this clone: The same CDR3 also results from other DNA sequences found in this sample. The chain recombines TRBV9 with TRBJ2-1; no reliable D call. The CDR3 loop spans 13 amino acids. The ends were cut back, 0 bases at V and 4 bases at J, with 5 bases in the middle. The V gene's germline CDR1 is SGDLS and CDR2 YYNGEE. In DNA, the CDR3 is TGTGCCAGCAGCGTAGCAGGATACAATGAGCAGTTCTTC. Translated: CASSVAGYNEQFF. Looking up the rest from reference TRBV9 and TRBJ2-1 gives the full variable domain: DSGVTQTPKHLITATGQRVTLRCSPRSGDLSVYWYQQSLDQGLQFLIQYYNGEERAKGNILERFSAQQFPDLHSELNLSSLELGDSALYFCASSVAGYNEQFFGPGTRLTVL.

The rearrangement links TRBV7-9 to TRBJ2-7; unclear D gene. The V gene lost 4 bases and the J gene lost 9 bases, with 10 bases spanning the gap. The CDR3 runs to 11 residues. The germline gives CDR1 SEHNR, CDR2 FQNEAQ (reference sequence). CDR3 in DNA: TGTGCCAGCAGCTCCCCTCATGGGCAGTACTTC. It encodes CASSSPHGQYF.

This chain links TRBV11-2 with TRBJ2-7; D ambiguous. Germline CDR1 is SGHAT and CDR2 is FQNNGV. Trimming left V 0 bases short and J 3 bases short, with 12 bases between. The CDR3 runs 15 residues. The CDR3 protein is CASSLDPGPIYEQYF. As DNA, the CDR3 is TGTGCCAGCAGCTTAGATCCCGGCCCCATCTACGAGCAGTACTTC.

The chain joins TRBV6-1 to TRBJ2-3, with 8 nucleotides matching TRBD2. The length of the CDR3 is 13 residues. Germline V gene lookup returns CDR1 MNHNS and CDR2 SASEGT. Trimming cost V 5 bases and J 3 bases; bases outside gene matches: 1. As DNA, the CDR3 is TGTGCCAGCAGTTTAGCGGGAACAGATACGCAGTATTTT. The encoded protein is CASSLAGTDTQYF.

V usage is TRBV19 and J usage is TRBJ1-5, with unresolved D. The ends were cut back, 6 bases at V and 1 base at J, with 16 bases in the middle. Germline CDR1 reads LNHDA; CDR2 reads SQIVND (reference sequence). The CDR3 totals 16 residues. As DNA, the CDR3 is TGTGCCAGTAGCATCTCCGGGTCGGGCAGCAATCAGCCCCAGCATTTT. This encodes CASSISGSGSNQPQHF. Drawing the rest from reference TRBV19 and TRBJ1-5, the complete variable domain is DGGITQSPKYLFRKEGQNVTLSCEQNLNHDAMYWYRQDPGQGLRLIYYSQIVNDFQKGDIAEGYSVSREKKESFPLTVTSAQKNPTAFYLCASSISGSGSNQPQHFGDGTRLSIL.

The chain carries TRBV19 and TRBJ2-7; D call uncertain. Deletions cut 5 bases from V and 3 bases from J, with 14 bases between. Germline loops: CDR1 LNHDA, CDR2 SQIVND (reference sequence). The CDR3 loop spans 14 amino acids. As DNA, the CDR3 is TGTGCCAGTAGTGCCCGACAAAAGGACTACGAGCAGTACTTC. It translates to CASSARQKDYEQYF.

The chain is built from TRBV5-6 and TRBJ2-7; D ambiguous. The germline V gene encodes CDR1 SGHDT and CDR2 YYEEEE. The V end lost 1 base, the J end lost 1 base, and 6 bases lay between the germline ends. The CDR3 length is 13 residues. In nucleotides, the CDR3 is TGTGCCAGCAGCTTGAGTCTATCCTACGAGCAGTACTTC. Amino acids: CASSLSLSYEQYF.

This clone appeared many times. J is TRBJ1-2 and V is TRBV7-9; D not certain. The CDR3 is 13 amino acids. The germline V gene has CDR1 SEHNR and CDR2 FQNEAQ (reference sequence). Trimming shortened V by 1 base and J by 6 bases, and 9 bases separated the two germline ends. This CDR3 reads CASSLVGVHGYTF. In DNA, the CDR3 is TGTGCCAGCAGCTTAGTGGGCGTACATGGCTACACCTTC.

The V call is TRBV7-7, the J call TRBJ2-7; D is unresolved. Germline CDR1 is SSHAT and CDR2 is FNYEAQ (reference sequence). This CDR3 spans 13 amino acids. V was pared by 1 base and J by 1 base, with 5 bases between. The CDR3 nucleotides read TGTGCCAGCAGCTTAGAGATTTCCTACGAGCAGTACTTC. Protein product: CASSLEISYEQYF.